Each of the 18 T cell receptor beta chains below was sequenced from the same sample in a study of post-analysis software for immune sequencing data (dated by TCRdb to the mid-2010s). On the study overall, not on this receptor specifically: A handful of TRBV segments, including TRBV5-6, TRBV5-1 and TRBV20-1, were significantly more frequent in patients than controls.

The library was obtained by PCR. The instrument given in TCRdb is Illumina HiSeq 2500. To reduce PCR and sequencing biases, unique molecular identifiers were built into the TCR beta cDNA libraries. Through fastp at Q25 and MiXCR, TCRdb rebuilt clones from the public reads, retaining in-frame beta chains. Rows merge per CDR3 protein into single entries with the most common DNA and genes. Here the sample has around 700,000 distinct CDR3 sequences; roughly three fifths occur a single time. The ten biggest clones cover 11% of the sample. These TCRs are of unknown antigen specificity. Specimen: blood. These receptors originate from a girl aged 2 to 10 with multiple sclerosis.

This clonotype has a handful of counts. V and J are TRBV20-1 and TRBJ1-2; no firm D call. Looked up from germline, CDR1 is DFQATT and CDR2 is SNEGSKA (reference sequence). The CDR3 totals 12 residues. Trimming cost V 3 bases and J 2 bases, with 7 bases left between them. The CDR3 bases are TGCAGTGCTAGGAACCCAAACTATGGCTACACCTTC. Encoded protein: CSARNPNYGYTF.

The rearrangement uses TRBV20-1 and TRBJ1-2; maybe TRBD1 (5 bases). The ends were cut back, 0 bases at V and 4 bases at J, with 6 bases in the middle. The CDR3 sequence is 12 residues long. CDR1 is DFQATT and CDR2 is SNEGSKA in the germline V gene (reference sequence). The CDR3 nucleotides read TGCAGTGCTAGAGAGGGGCCCTATGGCTACACCTTC. Residues: CSAREGPYGYTF.

The chain employs TRBV6-5 and TRBJ1-2; possible D gene TRBD1, 5 bases. The CDR3 runs 13 residues. In germline, CDR1 is MNHEY, CDR2 SVGAGI. The V gene lost 2 bases and the J gene lost 6 bases, with 10 bases spanning the gap. The CDR3 sequence is CASSYPRGDGYTF. Written as DNA, the CDR3 is TGTGCCAGCAGTTACCCAAGGGGCGATGGCTACACCTTC.

In this sample, this clonotype turned up a few times. This chain connects TRBV25-1 to TRBJ2-5; D uncertain. The J call may be in error: the DNA end matches TRBJ2-7 better. There are 13 residues in the CDR3. CDR1 and CDR2 (germline): MGHDK, SYGVNS. CDR3 in DNA: TGTGCCAGCAGTGAAAGGGCCCCTTACGAGCAGTACTTC. Translating gives CASSERAPYEQYF.

This clonotype was picked up a small number of times. V usage is TRBV18 and J usage is TRBJ2-3; D gene ambiguous. V was cut by 6 bases and J by 0 bases, with 10 bases left in between. CDR1 is KGHSH and CDR2 is LQKENI in the germline V gene. The CDR3 is made up of 14 amino acids. The CDR3 loop is CASSPLRSTDTQYF. The CDR3 DNA is TGTGCCAGCTCCCCCCTAAGGAGCACAGATACGCAGTATTTT.

The sample holds a few counts of this clonotype. The V call is TRBV6-2 or TRBV6-3, the J call TRBJ2-7; TRBD1 aligns across 9 bases. Trimming removed 2 bases from V and 2 bases from J; junction bases left unmatched: 7. Germline loops: CDR1 MNHEY, CDR2 SVGEGT. This CDR3 contains 16 residues. The CDR3 DNA is TGTGCCAGCAGTTACGGTGGGGGACAGGGACCCTACGAGCAGTACTTC. Its translation: CASSYGGGQGPYEQYF.

This clonotype occurred a few times. The chain couples TRBV20-1 to TRBJ2-3; 7 positions match TRBD2. Germline V gene lookup returns CDR1 DFQATT and CDR2 SNEGSKA (reference sequence). Trimming took 4 bases from V and 2 from J; bases not matched to a gene: 9. This CDR3 contains 15 residues. The CDR3 DNA follows: TGCAGTGCTAAAAGCGGGATCCCCTTCACAGATACGCAGTATTTT. Amino acids: CSAKSGIPFTDTQYF.

This chain joins TRBV6-6 and TRBJ1-1; D unresolved. This CDR3 has 13 residues. The V gene lost 6 bases and the J gene lost 4 bases, with 12 bases spanning the gap. CDR1 is MNHNY, CDR2 SVGAGI, per germline (reference sequence). The CDR3 DNA is TGTGCCAGCAGGCCCGGAGTCGGCACTGAAGCTTTCTTT. It translates to CASRPGVGTEAFF.

The chain has TRBV7-9 and TRBJ1-5; 8 nucleotides match TRBD1. The V and J ends lost 1 base and 7 bases, in that order; junction bases with no gene match: 6. CDR3 size: 15 residues. The germline gives CDR1 SEHNR, CDR2 FQNEAQ (reference sequence). The CDR3, as DNA: TGTGCCAGCAGCTTAGGGACAGGGCGAAACCAGCCCCAGCATTTT. Amino acids: CASSLGTGRNQPQHF.

The rearrangement uses TRBV9 and TRBJ2-1, with D possibly called TRBD1 or TRBD2 (5 bases each). The V gene lost 0 bases and the J gene lost 10 bases, with 11 bases spanning the gap. Germline lookup yields CDR1 SGDLS and CDR2 YYNGEE. The CDR3 is made up of 13 amino acids. This CDR3 is CASSVASRDEQFF. CDR3 in DNA: TGTGCCAGCAGCGTAGCTAGCAGGGACGAGCAGTTCTTC.

This rearrangement joins TRBV5-1 to TRBJ2-3; 10 positions match TRBD2. The CDR3 has 16 amino acids. With V trimmed by 1 base and J by 4 bases, 6 bases remained unmatched. Germline V gene lookup returns CDR1 SGHRS and CDR2 YFSETQ. CDR3 nucleotide sequence: TGCGCCAGCAGCTTGTATACTAGCGGGGCGTCAGATACGCAGTATTTT. It translates to CASSLYTSGASDTQYF.

This clonotype turned up a few times. V usage is TRBV20-1 and J usage is TRBJ2-7; possibly TRBD2 for D (6 bases). This CDR3 contains 12 residues. Germline CDR1 is DFQATT and CDR2 is SNEGSKA (reference sequence). V lost 6 bases, J lost 5 bases, and 14 bases lay in between. This CDR3 is CSALEGTDEQYF. The CDR3 DNA follows: TGCAGTGCCCTCGAGGGGACTGACGAGCAGTACTTC.

The genes are TRBV7-6 and TRBJ1-5; D is ambiguous. The V end lost 5 bases, the J end lost 7 bases, and 12 bases lay between the germline ends. Germline V gene data show CDR1 as SGHVS and CDR2 as FNYEAQ. There are 13 residues in the CDR3. CDR3 in amino acids: CASSPQERQPQHF. The DNA for the CDR3 is TGTGCCAGCAGCCCCCAAGAAAGGCAGCCCCAGCATTTT.

At least ten counts were recorded for this clonotype. This chain links TRBV20-1 with TRBJ2-1, with TRBD1 identical over 10 bases. Trimming removed 0 bases from V and 8 bases from J; junction bases left unmatched: 13. CDR1 and CDR2 (germline): DFQATT, SNEGSKA (reference sequence). The CDR3 covers 17 residues. CDR3 nucleotides: TGCAGTGCTAGAGACACCTCCGGGACAGGGGCTTTGGATGAGCAGTTCTTC. It codes for CSARDTSGTGALDEQFF.

The chain uses TRBV7-2 and TRBJ2-4; 9 bases fit TRBD1. This CDR3 has 19 residues. CDR1 is SGHTA, CDR2 FQGNSA, per germline. The trim removed 0 bases at V and 2 bases at J, leaving 11 bases unmatched. The CDR3 nucleotides read TGTGCCAGCAGCTTAGCGCTGGGGGAACAGGGGGCGTCCAAAAACATTCAGTACTTC. Protein product: CASSLALGEQGASKNIQYF.

The chain joins TRBV24-1 to TRBJ2-1; perhaps TRBD1 as D (7 bases). The CDR3 sequence is 14 residues long. The V and J ends lost 0 bases and 15 bases respectively, with 17 bases between them. Germline assignment: CDR1 KGHDR and CDR2 SFDVKD. The CDR3 DNA reads as TGTGCCACCAGTGATTTGGGCCCGAGCCAGGGGGGGTTCTTC. Its protein product is CATSDLGPSQGGFF.

J is TRBJ2-3 and V is TRBV12-3 or TRBV12-4, with D tentatively TRBD1 (6 bases). The CDR3 covers 16 residues. V was pared by 4 bases and J by 3 bases, with 17 bases between. The CDR3 here is CASSYQQGRMTDTQYF. In nucleotides, the CDR3 is TGTGCCAGCAGTTACCAACAGGGACGGATGACAGATACGCAGTATTTT.

This clonotype was seen more than once but under ten times. The J gene is TRBJ2-1, the V gene TRBV20-1; 8 bases agree with TRBD1. V shed 3 bases and J 8 bases; nucleotides not matched to a gene: 12. From germline, CDR1 is DFQATT and CDR2 SNEGSKA (reference sequence). The CDR3 runs to 15 residues. In DNA form, the CDR3 reads TGCAGTGCTAGCAGCCGGGACAGGTCGATTTATGAGCAGTTCTTC. Amino acids: CSASSRDRSIYEQFF.